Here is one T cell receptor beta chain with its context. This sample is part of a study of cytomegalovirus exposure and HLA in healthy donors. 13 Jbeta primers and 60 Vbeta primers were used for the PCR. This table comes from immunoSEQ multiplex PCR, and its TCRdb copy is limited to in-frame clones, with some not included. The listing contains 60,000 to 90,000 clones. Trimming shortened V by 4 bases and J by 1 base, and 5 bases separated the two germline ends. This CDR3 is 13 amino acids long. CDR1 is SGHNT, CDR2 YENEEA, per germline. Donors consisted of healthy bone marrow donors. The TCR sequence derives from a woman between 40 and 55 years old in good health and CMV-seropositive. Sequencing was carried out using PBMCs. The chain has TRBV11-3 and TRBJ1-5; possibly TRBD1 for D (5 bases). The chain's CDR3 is CASSSGSNQPQHF. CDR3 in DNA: TGTGCCAGCAGCTCAGGGAGCAATCAGCCCCAGCATTTT. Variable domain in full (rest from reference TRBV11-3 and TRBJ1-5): EAGVVQSPRYKIIEKKQPVAFWCNPISGHNTLYWYLQNLGQGPELLIRYENEEAVDDSQLPKDRFSAERLKGVDSTLKIQPAELGDSAVYLCASSSGSNQPQHFGDGTRLSIL.